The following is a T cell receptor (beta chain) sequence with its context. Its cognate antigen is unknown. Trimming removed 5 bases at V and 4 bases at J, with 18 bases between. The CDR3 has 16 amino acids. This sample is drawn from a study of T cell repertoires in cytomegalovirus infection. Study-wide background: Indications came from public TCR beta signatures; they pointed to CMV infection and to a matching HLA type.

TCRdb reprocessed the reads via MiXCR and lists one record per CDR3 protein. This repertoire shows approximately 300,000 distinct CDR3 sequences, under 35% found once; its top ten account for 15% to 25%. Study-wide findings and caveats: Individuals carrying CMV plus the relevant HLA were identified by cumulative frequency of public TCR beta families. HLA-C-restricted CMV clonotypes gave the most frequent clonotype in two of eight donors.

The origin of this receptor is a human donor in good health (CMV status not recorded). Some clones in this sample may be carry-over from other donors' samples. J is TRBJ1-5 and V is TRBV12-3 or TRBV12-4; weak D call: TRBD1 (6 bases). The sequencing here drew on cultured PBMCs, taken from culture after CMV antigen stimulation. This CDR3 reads CASSGVRDTENQPQHF. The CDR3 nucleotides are TGTGCCAGCAGTGGGGTCCGGGACACCGAAAATCAGCCCCAGCATTTT.